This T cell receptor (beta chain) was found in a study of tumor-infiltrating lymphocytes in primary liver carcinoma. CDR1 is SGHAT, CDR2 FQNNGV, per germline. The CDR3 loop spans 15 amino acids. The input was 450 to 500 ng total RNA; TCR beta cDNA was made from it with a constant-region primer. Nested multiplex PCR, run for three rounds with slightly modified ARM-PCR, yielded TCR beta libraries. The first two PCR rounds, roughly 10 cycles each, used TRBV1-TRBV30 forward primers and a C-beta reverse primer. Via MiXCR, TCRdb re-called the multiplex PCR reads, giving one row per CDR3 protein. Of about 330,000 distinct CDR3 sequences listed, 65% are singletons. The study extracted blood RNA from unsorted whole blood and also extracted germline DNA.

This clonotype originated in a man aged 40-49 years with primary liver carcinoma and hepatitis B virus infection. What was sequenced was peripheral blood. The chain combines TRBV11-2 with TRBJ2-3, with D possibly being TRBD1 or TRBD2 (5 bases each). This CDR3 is CVTNLDRRWGNPQYF. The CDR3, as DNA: TGTGTCACCAACTTAGATCGGAGGTGGGGGAACCCGCAGTATTTT.